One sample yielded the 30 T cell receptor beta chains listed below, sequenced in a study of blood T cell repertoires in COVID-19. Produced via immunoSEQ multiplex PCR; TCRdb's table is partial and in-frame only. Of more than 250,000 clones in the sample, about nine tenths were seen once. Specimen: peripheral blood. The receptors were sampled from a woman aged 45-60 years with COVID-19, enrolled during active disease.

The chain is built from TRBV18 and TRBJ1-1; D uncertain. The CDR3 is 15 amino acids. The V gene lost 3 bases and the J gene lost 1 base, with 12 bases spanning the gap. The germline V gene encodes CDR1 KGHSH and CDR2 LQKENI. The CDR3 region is CASSPRQTPNTEAFF. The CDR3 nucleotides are TGTGCCAGCTCACCGAGACAAACCCCGAACACTGAAGCTTTCTTT.

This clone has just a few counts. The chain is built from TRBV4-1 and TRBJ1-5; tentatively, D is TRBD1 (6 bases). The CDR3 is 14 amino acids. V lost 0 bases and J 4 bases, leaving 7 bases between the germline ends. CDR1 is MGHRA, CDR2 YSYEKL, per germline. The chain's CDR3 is CASSQEQGNQPQHF. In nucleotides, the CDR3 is TGCGCCAGCAGCCAAGAACAGGGTAATCAGCCCCAGCATTTT.

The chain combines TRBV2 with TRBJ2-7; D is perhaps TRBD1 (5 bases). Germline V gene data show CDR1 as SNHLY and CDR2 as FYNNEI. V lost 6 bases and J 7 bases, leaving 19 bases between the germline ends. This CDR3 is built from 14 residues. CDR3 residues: CASRDTGRPREQYF. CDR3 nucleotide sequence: TGTGCCAGCAGGGACACAGGTCGGCCTAGGGAGCAGTACTTC.

CDR3 in DNA: TGTGCCAGCAGTGACGGCGGGAAAGCCTACGAGCAGTACTTC. It codes for CASSDGGKAYEQYF. This rearrangement joins TRBV2 to TRBJ2-7, with D maybe TRBD2 (6 bases). V lost 3 bases, J lost 2 bases, and 11 bases lay in between. The CDR3 is 14 amino acids. CDR1 and CDR2 (germline): SNHLY, FYNNEI.

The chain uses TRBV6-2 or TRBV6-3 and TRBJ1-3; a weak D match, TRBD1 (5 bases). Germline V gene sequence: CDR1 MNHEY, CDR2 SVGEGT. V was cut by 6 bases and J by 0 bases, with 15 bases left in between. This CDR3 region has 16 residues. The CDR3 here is CASSPRTSSSGNTIYF. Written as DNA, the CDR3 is TGTGCCAGCAGCCCTCGGACATCCAGCTCTGGAAACACCATATATTTT.

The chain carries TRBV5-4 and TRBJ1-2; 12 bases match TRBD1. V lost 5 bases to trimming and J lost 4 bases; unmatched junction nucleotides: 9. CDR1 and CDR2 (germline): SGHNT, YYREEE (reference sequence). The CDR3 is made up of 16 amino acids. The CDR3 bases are TGTGCCAGCAGTTCCCGGGACAGGGGGCACGGCTATGGCTACACCTTC. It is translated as CASSSRDRGHGYGYTF.

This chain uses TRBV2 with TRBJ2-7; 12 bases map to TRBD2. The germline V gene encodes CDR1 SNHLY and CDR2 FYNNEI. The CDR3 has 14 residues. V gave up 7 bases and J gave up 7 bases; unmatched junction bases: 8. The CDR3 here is CASTRLAGVREQYF. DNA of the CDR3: TGTGCCAGCACTAGACTAGCGGGAGTCCGGGAGCAGTACTTC.

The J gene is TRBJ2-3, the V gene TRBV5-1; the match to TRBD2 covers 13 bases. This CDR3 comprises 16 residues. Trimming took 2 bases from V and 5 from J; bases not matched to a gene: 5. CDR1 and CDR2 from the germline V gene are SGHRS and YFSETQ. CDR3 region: CASSFLGLAGVDTQYF. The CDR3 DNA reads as TGCGCCAGCAGCTTTTTAGGACTAGCGGGAGTAGATACGCAGTATTTT.

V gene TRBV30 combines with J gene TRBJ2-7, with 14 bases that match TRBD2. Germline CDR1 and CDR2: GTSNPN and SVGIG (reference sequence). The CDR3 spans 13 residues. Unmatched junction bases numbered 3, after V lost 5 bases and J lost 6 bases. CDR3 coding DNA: TGTGCCTGGCGACTAGCGGGAGGGGTCGAGCAGTACTTC. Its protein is CAWRLAGGVEQYF. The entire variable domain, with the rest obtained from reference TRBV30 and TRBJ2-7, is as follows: SQTIHQWPATLVQPVGSPLSLECTVEGTSNPNLYWYRQAAGRGLQLLFYSVGIGQISSEVPQNLSASRPQDRQFILSSKKLLLSDSGFYLCAWRLAGGVEQYFGPGTRLTVT.

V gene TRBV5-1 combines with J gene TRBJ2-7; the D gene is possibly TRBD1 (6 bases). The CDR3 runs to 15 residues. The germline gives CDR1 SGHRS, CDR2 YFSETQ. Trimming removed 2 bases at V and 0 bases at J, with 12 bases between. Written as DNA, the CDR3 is TGCGCCAGCAGCTTAGAAACAGGGCCCTCCTACGAGCAGTACTTC. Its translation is CASSLETGPSYEQYF.

In nucleotides, the CDR3 is TGTGCCAGTAGTATATCGCCAGGGGCAAATTCACCCCTCCACTTT. This codes for CASSISPGANSPLHF. This sequence joins TRBV19 and TRBJ1-6; D perhaps matches TRBD1 (6 bases). Germline lookup yields CDR1 LNHDA and CDR2 SQIVND (reference sequence). There are 15 residues in the CDR3. The V and J ends lost 2 bases and 7 bases respectively, with 12 bases between them.

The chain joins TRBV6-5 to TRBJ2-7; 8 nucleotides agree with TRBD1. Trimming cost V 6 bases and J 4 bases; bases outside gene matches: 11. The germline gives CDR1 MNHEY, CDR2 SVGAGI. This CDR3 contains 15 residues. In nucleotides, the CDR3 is TGTGCCAGCAGACCAACTCGACAGGGGATGTACGAGCAGTACTTC. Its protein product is CASRPTRQGMYEQYF.

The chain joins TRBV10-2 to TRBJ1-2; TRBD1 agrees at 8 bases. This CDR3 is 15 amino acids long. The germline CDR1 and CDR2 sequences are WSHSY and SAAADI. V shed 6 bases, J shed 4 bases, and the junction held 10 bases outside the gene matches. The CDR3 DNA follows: TGCGCCAGCAGGGAGGGGGGACAGGCGACCTATGGCTACACCTTC. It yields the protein CASREGGQATYGYTF.

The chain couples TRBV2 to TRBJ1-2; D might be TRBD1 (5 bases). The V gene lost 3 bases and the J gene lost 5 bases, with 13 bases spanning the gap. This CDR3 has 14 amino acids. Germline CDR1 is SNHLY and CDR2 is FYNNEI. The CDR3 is CASSEIGGGYGYTF. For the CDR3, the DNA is TGTGCCAGCAGTGAGATAGGCGGGGGATATGGCTACACCTTC.

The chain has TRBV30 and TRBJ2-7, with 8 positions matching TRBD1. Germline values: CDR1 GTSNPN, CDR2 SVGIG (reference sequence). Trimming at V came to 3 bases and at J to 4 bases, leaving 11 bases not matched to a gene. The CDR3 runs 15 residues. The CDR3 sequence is CAWSRGRQGEYEQYF. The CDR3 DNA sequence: TGTGCCTGGAGCAGGGGGCGACAGGGAGAATACGAGCAGTACTTC.

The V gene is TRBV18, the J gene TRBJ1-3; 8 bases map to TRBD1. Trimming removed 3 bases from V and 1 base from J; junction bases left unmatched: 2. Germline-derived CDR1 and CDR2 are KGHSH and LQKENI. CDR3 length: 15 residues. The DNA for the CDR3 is TGTGCCAGCTCACCGGACAGGGTGTCTGGAAACACCATATATTTT. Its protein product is CASSPDRVSGNTIYF.

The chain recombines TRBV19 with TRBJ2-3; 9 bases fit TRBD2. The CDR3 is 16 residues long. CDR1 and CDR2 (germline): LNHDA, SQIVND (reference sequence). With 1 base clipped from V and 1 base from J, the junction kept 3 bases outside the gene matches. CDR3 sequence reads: CASSIVASGGTDTQYF. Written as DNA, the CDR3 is TGTGCCAGTAGTATAGTGGCTAGCGGGGGCACAGATACGCAGTATTTT.

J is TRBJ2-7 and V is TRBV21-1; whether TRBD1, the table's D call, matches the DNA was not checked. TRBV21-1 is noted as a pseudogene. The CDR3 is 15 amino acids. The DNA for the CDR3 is TGTGCCAGCAGCAGTCAAGTTGGGGACACCTACGAGCAGTACTTC. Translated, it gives CASSSQVGDTYEQYF.

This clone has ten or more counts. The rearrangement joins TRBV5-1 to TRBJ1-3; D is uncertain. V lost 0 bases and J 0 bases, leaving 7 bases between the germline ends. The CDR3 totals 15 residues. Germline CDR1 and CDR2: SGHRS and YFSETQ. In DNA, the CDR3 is TGCGCCAGCAGCTTGGCTTGGAGCTCTGGAAACACCATATATTTT. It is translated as CASSLAWSSGNTIYF.

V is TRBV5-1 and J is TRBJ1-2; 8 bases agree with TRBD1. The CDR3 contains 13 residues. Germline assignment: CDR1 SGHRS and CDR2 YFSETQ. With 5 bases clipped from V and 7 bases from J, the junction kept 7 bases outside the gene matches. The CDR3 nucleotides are TGCGCCAGCAGGGCCGGGACAGGAGTTGGCTACACCTTC. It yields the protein CASRAGTGVGYTF. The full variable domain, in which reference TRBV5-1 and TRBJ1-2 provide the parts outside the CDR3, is KAGVTQTPRYLIKTRGQQVTLSCSPISGHRSVSWYQQTPGQGLQFLFEYFSETQRNKGNFPGRFSGRQFSNSRSEMNVSTLELGDSALYLCASRAGTGVGYTFGSGTRLTVV.

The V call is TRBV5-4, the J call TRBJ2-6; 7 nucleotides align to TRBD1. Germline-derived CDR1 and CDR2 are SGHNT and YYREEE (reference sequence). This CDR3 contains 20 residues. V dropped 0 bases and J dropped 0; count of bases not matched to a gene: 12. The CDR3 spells CASSLGWGQTVLSGANVLTF. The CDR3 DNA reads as TGTGCCAGCAGCTTGGGGTGGGGACAGACAGTACTCTCTGGGGCCAACGTCCTGACTTTC.

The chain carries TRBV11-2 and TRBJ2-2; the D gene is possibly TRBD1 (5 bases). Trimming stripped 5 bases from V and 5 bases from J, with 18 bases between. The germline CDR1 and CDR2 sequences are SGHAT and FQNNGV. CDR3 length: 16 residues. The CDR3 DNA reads TGTGCCAGCAGCCGCCGGACCAACACAGGAACCGGGGAGCTGTTTTTT. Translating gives CASSRRTNTGTGELFF.

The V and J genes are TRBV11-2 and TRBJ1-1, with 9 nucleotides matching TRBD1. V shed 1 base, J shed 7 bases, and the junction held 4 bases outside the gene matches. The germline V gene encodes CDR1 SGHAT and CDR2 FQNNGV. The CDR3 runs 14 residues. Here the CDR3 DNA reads TGTGCCAGCAGCTTAGCGGGACAGGGAGGTGAAGCTTTCTTT. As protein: CASSLAGQGGEAFF.

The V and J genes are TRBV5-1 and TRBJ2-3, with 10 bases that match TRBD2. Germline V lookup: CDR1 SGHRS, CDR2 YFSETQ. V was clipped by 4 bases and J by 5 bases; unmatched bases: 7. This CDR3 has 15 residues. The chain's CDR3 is CASSSGRAGGDTQYF. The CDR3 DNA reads TGCGCCAGCAGCAGCGGGAGGGCGGGGGGAGATACGCAGTATTTT.

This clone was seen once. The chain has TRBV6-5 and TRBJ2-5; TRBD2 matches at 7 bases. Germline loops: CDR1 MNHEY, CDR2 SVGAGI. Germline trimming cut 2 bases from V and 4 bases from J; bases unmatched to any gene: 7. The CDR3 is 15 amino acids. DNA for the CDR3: TGTGCCAGCAGTTACGGTAGTGGGGGGGGAGAGACCCAGTACTTC. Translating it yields CASSYGSGGGETQYF.

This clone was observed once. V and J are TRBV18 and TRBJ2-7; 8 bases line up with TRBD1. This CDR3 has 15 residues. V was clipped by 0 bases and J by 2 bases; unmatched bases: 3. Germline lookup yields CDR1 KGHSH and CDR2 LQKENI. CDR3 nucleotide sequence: TGTGCCAGCTCACCACCGGACAGGGCCACCTACGAGCAGTACTTC. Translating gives CASSPPDRATYEQYF.

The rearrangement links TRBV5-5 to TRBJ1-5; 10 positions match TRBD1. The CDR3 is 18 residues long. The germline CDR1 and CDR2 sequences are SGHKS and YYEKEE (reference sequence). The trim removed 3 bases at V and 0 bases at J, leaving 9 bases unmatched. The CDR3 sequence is CASSSGTGARHSNQPQHF. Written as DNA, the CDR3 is TGTGCCAGCAGCTCCGGGACAGGGGCGCGTCATAGCAATCAGCCCCAGCATTTT.

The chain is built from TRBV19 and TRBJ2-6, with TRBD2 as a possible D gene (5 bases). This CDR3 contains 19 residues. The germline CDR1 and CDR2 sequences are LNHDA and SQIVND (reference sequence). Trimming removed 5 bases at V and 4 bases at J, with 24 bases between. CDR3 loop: CASSPRPRGRGGGANVLTF. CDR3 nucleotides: TGTGCCAGTAGTCCCCGCCCCCGAGGGCGCGGCGGGGGGGCCAACGTCCTGACTTTC.

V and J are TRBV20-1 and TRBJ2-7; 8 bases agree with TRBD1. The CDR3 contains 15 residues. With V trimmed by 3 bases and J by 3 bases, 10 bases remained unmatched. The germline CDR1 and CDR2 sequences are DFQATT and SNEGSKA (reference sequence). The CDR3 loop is CSASYRDRGIYEQYF. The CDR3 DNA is TGCAGTGCTAGTTATCGAGACAGGGGAATCTACGAGCAGTACTTC.

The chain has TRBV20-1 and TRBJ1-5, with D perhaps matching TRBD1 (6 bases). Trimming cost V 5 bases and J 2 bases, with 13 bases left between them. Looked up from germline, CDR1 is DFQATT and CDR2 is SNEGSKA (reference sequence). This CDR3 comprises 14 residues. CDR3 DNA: TGCAGTGCTCGTGACAGGCGCGGCAATCAGCCCCAGCATTTT. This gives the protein CSARDRRGNQPQHF.